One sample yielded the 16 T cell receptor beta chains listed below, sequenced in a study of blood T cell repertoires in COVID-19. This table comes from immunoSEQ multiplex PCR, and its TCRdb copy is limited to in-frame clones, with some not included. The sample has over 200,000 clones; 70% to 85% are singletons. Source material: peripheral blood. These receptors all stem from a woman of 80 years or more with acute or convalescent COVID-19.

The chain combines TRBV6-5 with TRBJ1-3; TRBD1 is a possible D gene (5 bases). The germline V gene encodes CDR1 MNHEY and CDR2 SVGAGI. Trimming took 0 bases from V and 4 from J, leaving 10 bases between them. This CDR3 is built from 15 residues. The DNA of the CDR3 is TGTGCCAGCAGTTACTCGGGCAGGGTCGGAAACACCATATATTTT. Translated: CASSYSGRVGNTIYF.

In DNA form, the CDR3 reads TGTGCCAGCAGCTTAGGGCCCCGTGGCGGAGAGACCCAGTACTTC. As protein: CASSLGPRGGETQYF. The V call is TRBV7-2, the J call TRBJ2-5; no firm D call. The CDR3 extends over 15 amino acids. The germline gives CDR1 SGHTA, CDR2 FQGNSA. V lost 1 base to trimming and J lost 4 bases, with 13 bases between them.

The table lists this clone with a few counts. The CDR3 region has the DNA TGTGCCAGCAGCTTAGCGGTTCTAGCGGGGGAGGATGAGCAGTTCTTC. This gives the protein CASSLAVLAGEDEQFF. The gene calls are TRBV11-1 and TRBJ2-1; 10 positions match TRBD2. Looked up from germline, CDR1 is SGHAT and CDR2 is FQDESV (reference sequence). The CDR3 is 16 residues long. V lost 0 bases to trimming and J lost 8 bases; unmatched junction nucleotides: 7.

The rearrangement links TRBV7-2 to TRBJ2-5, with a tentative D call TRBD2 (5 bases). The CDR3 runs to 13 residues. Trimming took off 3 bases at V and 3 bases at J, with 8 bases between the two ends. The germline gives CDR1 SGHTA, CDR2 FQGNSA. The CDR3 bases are TGTGCCAGCAGCTTTAGCGTAAAAGAGACCCAGTACTTC. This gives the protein CASSFSVKETQYF. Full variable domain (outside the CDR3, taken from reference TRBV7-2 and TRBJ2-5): GAGVSQSPSNKVTEKGKDVELRCDPISGHTALYWYRQSLGQGLEFLIYFQGNSAPDKSGLPSDRFSAERTGGSVSTLTIQRTQQEDSAVYLCASSFSVKETQYFGPGTRLLVL.

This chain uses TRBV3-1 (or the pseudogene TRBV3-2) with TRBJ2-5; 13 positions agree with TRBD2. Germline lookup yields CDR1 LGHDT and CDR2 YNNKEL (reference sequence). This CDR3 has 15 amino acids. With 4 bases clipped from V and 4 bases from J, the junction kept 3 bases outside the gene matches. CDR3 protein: CASSLGLAGRETQYF. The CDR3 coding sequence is TGTGCCAGCAGCCTGGGACTAGCGGGACGAGAGACCCAGTACTTC.

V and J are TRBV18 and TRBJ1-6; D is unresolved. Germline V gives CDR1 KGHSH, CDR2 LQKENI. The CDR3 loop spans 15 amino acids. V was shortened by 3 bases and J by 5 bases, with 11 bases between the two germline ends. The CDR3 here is CASSPLVGDNSPLHF. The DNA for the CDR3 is TGTGCCAGCTCACCCCTTGTGGGAGATAATTCACCCCTCCACTTT.

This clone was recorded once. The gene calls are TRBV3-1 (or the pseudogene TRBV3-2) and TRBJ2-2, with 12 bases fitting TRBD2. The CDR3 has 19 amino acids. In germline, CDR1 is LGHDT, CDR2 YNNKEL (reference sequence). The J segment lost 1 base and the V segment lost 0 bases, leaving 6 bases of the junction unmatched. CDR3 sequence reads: CASSQDTPGLAGNTGELFF. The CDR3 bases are TGTGCCAGCAGCCAAGATACTCCGGGACTAGCGGGGAACACCGGGGAGCTGTTTTTT.

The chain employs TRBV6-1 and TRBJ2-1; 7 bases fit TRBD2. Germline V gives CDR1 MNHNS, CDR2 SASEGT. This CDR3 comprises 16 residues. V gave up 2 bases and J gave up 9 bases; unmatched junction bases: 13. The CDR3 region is CASSERGAGTLVEQFF. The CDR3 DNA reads TGTGCCAGCAGTGAACGAGGAGCGGGAACTTTGGTTGAGCAGTTCTTC.

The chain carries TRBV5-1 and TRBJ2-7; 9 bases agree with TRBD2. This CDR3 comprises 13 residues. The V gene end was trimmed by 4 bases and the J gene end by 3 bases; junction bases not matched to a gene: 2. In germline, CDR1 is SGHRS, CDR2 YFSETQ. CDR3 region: CASSPSGNYEQYF. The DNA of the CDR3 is TGCGCCAGCAGCCCTAGCGGGAACTACGAGCAGTACTTC.

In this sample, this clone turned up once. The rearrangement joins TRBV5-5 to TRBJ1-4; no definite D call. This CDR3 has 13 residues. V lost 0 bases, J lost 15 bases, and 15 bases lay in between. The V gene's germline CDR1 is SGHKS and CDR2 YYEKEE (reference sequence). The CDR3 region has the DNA TGTGCCAGCAGCTTGGAAGATTCGACACCGGTGTTTTTT. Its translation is CASSLEDSTPVFF.

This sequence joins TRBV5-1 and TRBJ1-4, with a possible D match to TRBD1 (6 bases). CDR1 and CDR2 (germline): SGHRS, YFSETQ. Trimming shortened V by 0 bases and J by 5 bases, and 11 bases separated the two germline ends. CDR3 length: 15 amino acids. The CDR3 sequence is CASSLGAGENEKLFF. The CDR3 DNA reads TGCGCCAGCAGCTTGGGGGCAGGGGAGAATGAAAAACTGTTTTTT.

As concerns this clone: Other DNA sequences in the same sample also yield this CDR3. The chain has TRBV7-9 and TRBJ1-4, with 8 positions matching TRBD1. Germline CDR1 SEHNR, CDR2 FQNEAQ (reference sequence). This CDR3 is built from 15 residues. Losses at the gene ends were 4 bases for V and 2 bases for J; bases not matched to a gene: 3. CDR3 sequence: CASSSTGGTNEKLFF. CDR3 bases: TGTGCCAGCAGCTCAACAGGGGGGACTAATGAAAAACTGTTTTTT. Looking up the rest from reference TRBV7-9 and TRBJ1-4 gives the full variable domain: DTGVSQNPRHKITKRGQNVTFRCDPISEHNRLYWYRQTLGQGPEFLTYFQNEAQLEKSRLLSDRFSAERPKGSFSTLEIQRTEQGDSAMYLCASSSTGGTNEKLFFGSGTQLSVL.

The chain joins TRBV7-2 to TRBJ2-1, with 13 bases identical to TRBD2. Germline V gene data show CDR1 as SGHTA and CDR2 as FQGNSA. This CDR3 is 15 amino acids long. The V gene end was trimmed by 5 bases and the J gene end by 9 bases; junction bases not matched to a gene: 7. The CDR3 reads CASSGGLAGVSEQFF. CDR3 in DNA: TGTGCCAGCAGCGGAGGACTAGCGGGGGTCAGTGAGCAGTTCTTC.

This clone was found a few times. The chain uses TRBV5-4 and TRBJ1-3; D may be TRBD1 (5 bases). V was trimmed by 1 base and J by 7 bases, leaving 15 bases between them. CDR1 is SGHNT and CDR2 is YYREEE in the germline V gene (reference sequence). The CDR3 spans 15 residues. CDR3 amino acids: CASSLLGEVRNTIYF. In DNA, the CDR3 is TGTGCCAGCAGCTTGTTAGGGGAGGTACGGAACACCATATATTTT.

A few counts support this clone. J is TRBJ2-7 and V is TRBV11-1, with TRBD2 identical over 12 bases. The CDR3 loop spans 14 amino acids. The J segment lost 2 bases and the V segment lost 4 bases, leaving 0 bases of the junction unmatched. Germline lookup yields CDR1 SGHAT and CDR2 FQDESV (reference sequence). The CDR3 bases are TGTGCCAGCAGCTGGACTAGCGGGACCTACGAGCAGTACTTC. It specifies CASSWTSGTYEQYF.

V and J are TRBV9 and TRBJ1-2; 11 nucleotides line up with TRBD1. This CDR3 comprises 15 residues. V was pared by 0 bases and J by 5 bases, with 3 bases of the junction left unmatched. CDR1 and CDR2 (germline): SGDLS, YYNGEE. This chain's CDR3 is CASSVDGTGGYGYTF. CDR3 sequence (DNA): TGTGCCAGCAGCGTAGACGGGACAGGGGGTTATGGCTACACCTTC. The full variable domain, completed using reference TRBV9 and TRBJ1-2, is DSGVTQTPKHLITATGQRVTLRCSPRSGDLSVYWYQQSLDQGLQFLIQYYNGEERAKGNILERFSAQQFPDLHSELNLSSLELGDSALYFCASSVDGTGGYGYTFGSGTRLTVV.